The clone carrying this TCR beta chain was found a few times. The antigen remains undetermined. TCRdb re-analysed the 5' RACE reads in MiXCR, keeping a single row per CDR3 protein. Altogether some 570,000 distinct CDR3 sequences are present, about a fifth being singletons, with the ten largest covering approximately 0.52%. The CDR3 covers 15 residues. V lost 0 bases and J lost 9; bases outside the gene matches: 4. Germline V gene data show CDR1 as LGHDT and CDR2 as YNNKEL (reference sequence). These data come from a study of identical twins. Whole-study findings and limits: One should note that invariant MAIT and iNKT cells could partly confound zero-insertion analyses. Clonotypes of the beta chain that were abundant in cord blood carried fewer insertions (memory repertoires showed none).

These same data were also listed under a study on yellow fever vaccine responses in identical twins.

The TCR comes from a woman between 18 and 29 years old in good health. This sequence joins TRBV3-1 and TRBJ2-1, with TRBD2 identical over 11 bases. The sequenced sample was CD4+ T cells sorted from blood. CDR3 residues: CASSQDLAGGSEQFF. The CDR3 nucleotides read TGTGCCAGCAGCCAAGATCTAGCGGGAGGATCTGAGCAGTTCTTC.